This T cell receptor (beta chain) was sequenced for a study of persistence of HIV-infected CD4 T cells. The wider study: A couple of participants gave one leukapheresis sample; others gave up to about 200 mL blood repeatedly. Anti-CD3/anti-CD28 stimulation activated a higher proportion of cells than antigen stimulation, with lower memory fraction. Findings and limits, study-wide: The rare CMV-responding cells with HIV-1 proviruses were not separately TCR-sequenced.

Nonspecific anti-CD3/anti-CD28 bead stimulation represents the broad CD4+ T cell repertoire. Sorting of responding CD4+ T cells relied on upregulated CD40 ligand together with CD69. The V and J ends lost 3 bases and 10 bases, in that order; junction bases with no gene match: 6. The CDR3 extends over 14 amino acids. Germline V lookup: CDR1 GTSNPN, CDR2 SVGIG (reference sequence). This clone occurred a few times. Its antigen is undetermined. The libraries were made with immunoSEQ version 4 in survey mode. Assay: immunoSEQ multiplex PCR; the TCRdb copy retains only in-frame clones and omits some. The sample consists of 37,000 or so clones, around 90% of them appearing once.

The chain is built from TRBV30 and TRBJ1-6, with 10 bases identical to TRBD1. The source of this sequence is an adult man with HIV who was CMV-seropositive. The sequencing here drew on CD4+ T cells sorted from PBMCs after roughly 19-hour stimulation, taken from a patient who received antiretroviral therapy. The CDR3 loop is CAWSVTGGRSPLHF. In DNA, the CDR3 is TGTGCCTGGAGCGTGACAGGGGGCAGATCACCCCTCCACTTT.